Included here is one TCR beta chain sequence, with context. The CDR3 totals 15 residues. Trimming left V 4 bases short and J 0 bases short, with 11 bases between. The V gene's germline CDR1 is MDHEN and CDR2 SYDVKM. These data are taken from a study of blood T cell repertoires in COVID-19. Overall study context: Whether acute or convalescent, the COVID-19 samples came from the United States, Italy and Spain.

Produced via immunoSEQ multiplex PCR; TCRdb's table is partial and in-frame only. The repertoire holds over 200,000 clones, with approximately 85% as singletons. V gene TRBV28 combines with J gene TRBJ2-3; TRBD2 might be the D (6 bases). The TCR was taken from a woman between 50 and 59 years old with active or convalescent COVID-19. The material sequenced was peripheral blood. CDR3 sequence (DNA): TGTGCCAGCAGTTCGGACTATGCTAGCACAGATACGCAGTATTTT. Protein sequence: CASSSDYASTDTQYF.